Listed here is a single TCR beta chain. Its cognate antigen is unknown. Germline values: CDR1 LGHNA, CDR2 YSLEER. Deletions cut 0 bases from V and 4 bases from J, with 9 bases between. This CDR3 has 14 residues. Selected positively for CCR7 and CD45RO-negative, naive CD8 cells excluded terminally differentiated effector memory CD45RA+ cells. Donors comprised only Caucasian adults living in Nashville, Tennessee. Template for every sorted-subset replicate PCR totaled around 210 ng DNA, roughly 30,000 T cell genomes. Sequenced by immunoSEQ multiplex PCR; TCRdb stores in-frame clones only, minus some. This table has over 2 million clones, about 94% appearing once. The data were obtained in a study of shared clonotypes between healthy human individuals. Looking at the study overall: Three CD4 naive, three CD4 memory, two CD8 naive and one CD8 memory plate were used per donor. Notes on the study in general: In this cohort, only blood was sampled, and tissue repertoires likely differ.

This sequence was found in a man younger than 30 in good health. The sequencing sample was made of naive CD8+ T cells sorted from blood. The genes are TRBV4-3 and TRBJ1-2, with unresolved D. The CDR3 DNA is TGCGCCAGCAGCCAAGATCAGTTCCCCTATGGCTACACCTTC. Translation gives CASSQDQFPYGYTF.